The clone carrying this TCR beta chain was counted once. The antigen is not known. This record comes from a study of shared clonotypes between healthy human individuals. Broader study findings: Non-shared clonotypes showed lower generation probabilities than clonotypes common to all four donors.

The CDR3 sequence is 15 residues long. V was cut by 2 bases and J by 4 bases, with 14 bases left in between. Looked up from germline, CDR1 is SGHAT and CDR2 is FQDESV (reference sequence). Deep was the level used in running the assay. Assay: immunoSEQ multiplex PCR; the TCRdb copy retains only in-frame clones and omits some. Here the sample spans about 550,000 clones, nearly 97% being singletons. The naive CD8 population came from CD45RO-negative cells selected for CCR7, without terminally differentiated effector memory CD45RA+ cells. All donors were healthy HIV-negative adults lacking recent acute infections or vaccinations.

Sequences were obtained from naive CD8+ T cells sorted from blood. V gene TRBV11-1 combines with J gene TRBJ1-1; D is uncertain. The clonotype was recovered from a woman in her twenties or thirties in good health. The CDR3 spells CASSLHKGLFTEAFF. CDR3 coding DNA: TGTGCCAGCAGCTTACACAAGGGCTTATTCACTGAAGCTTTCTTT.